These 23 T cell receptor beta chains were all obtained from the same sample, sequenced in a study of blood T cell repertoires in COVID-19. TCRdb keeps only in-frame clones here, not all; method: immunoSEQ multiplex PCR. The sample lists 100,000 to 150,000 clones; around 85% were seen once. Sequenced sample: peripheral blood. Receptors originate from a man between 25 and 39 years old with COVID-19, enrolled during active disease.

The chain couples TRBV7-8 to TRBJ2-2; 8 bases are a match to TRBD1. The CDR3 has 14 amino acids. CDR1 and CDR2 (germline): SGHVS, FQNEAQ. V lost 4 bases and J lost 9; bases outside the gene matches: 7. CDR3: CASSSRQGPRELFF. CDR3 DNA: TGTGCCAGCAGCTCTCGACAGGGGCCAAGGGAGCTGTTTTTT.

The V and J genes are TRBV9 and TRBJ2-2, with TRBD1 identical over 7 bases. V shed 0 bases and J 6 bases; nucleotides not matched to a gene: 2. The CDR3 has 14 amino acids. The germline V gene has CDR1 SGDLS and CDR2 YYNGEE. The CDR3: CASSVGQGAGELFF. The DNA of the CDR3 is TGTGCCAGCAGCGTAGGACAGGGAGCCGGGGAGCTGTTTTTT.

The J gene is TRBJ2-1, the V gene TRBV10-3, with 9 bases identical to TRBD2. Germline lookup yields CDR1 ENHRY and CDR2 SYGVKD. The CDR3 has 15 amino acids. J gave up 4 bases and V 6 bases, and 7 bases lay outside the gene matches. CDR3 nucleotide sequence: TGTGCCATCAGGGCAGCTAGCGGGACTTACAATGAGCAGTTCTTC. This translates into CAIRAASGTYNEQFF.

V usage is TRBV12-3 or TRBV12-4 and J usage is TRBJ2-1; D gene unclear. There are 11 residues in the CDR3. The V gene lost 3 bases and the J gene lost 8 bases, with 5 bases spanning the gap. CDR3 sequence (DNA): TGTGCCAGCAGTTTTAGCTATGAGCAGTTCTTC. It translates to CASSFSYEQFF.

CDR3 sequence reads: CASSLGGGRETQYF. As DNA, the CDR3 is TGTGCCAGCAGCTTAGGAGGGGGCCGGGAGACCCAGTACTTC. The gene calls are TRBV7-2 and TRBJ2-5; 7 nucleotides align to TRBD1. CDR3 size: 14 residues. Germline CDR1 SGHTA, CDR2 FQGNSA. Trimming cost V 1 base and J 5 bases; bases outside gene matches: 4.

The genes are TRBV2 and TRBJ2-7, with a possible D match to TRBD2 (6 bases). The CDR3 has 13 residues. From germline, CDR1 is SNHLY and CDR2 FYNNEI. Trimming took off 7 bases at V and 0 bases at J, with 10 bases between the two ends. CDR3 in DNA: TGTGCCAGCATGGGGACTCGCTCCTACGAGCAGTACTTC. It yields the protein CASMGTRSYEQYF.

The chain uses TRBV2 and TRBJ1-6; D is possibly TRBD1 (5 bases). Germline V gives CDR1 SNHLY, CDR2 FYNNEI. The CDR3 has 14 residues. Deletions cut 9 bases from V and 7 bases from J, with 16 bases between. CDR3 sequence reads: CARSSRAINSPLHF. The CDR3 region has the DNA TGTGCCAGGTCTTCCAGGGCCATCAATTCACCCCTCCACTTT.

Only one count was recorded for this clone. The chain employs TRBV30 and TRBJ2-6, with a weak D call TRBD1 (5 bases). Trimming left V 4 bases short and J 0 bases short, with 10 bases between. CDR3 length: 15 residues. Germline CDR1 is GTSNPN and CDR2 is SVGIG (reference sequence). CDR3 amino acids: CAWTTGFSGANVLTF. In nucleotides, the CDR3 is TGTGCCTGGACAACAGGTTTCTCTGGGGCCAACGTCCTGACTTTC.

In DNA form, the CDR3 reads TGTGCCAGCTTAAAACCGGGACAGGTCCATGGCTACACCTTC. Translated, it gives CASLKPGQVHGYTF. The chain carries TRBV28 and TRBJ1-2; 8 bases match TRBD1. The V segment lost 8 bases and the J segment 6 bases; nucleotides outside the gene matches: 11. Germline CDR1 and CDR2: MDHEN and SYDVKM. The CDR3 consists of 14 residues.

The chain joins TRBV9 to TRBJ2-3; D might be TRBD2 (7 bases). V lost 4 bases and J lost 4, with 25 bases in between. CDR3 length: 18 residues. Germline-derived CDR1 and CDR2 are SGDLS and YYNGEE. The CDR3 DNA is TGTGCCAGCAGCCTCTCCCAAGGGGGGACTACCTATCCAGATACGCAGTATTTT. Amino acids: CASSLSQGGTTYPDTQYF.

This chain links TRBV28 with TRBJ2-2; 15 bases map to TRBD2. The germline V gene has CDR1 MDHEN and CDR2 SYDVKM. The junction had 11 bases not matched to a gene; V was cut back by 2 bases and J by 4 bases. The CDR3 spans 20 residues. The CDR3 protein is CASSLRRTSGGAWGTGELFF. DNA for the CDR3: TGTGCCAGCAGTTTAAGAAGGACTAGCGGGGGGGCCTGGGGCACCGGGGAGCTGTTTTTT.

J is TRBJ2-5 and V is TRBV28; tentative D call: TRBD1 (5 bases). This CDR3 region has 13 residues. Trimming stripped 4 bases from V and 3 bases from J, with 9 bases between. Germline V gives CDR1 MDHEN, CDR2 SYDVKM. In nucleotides, the CDR3 is TGTGCCAGCAGTTCCAGGGCAGAAGAGACCCAGTACTTC. Residues: CASSSRAEETQYF.

The chain's CDR3 is CASSQSADGYTF. In DNA, the CDR3 is TGTGCCAGCAGCCAATCGGCGGATGGCTACACCTTC. The chain employs TRBV16 and TRBJ1-2; D is unclear. The V and J ends lost 0 bases and 6 bases respectively, with 5 bases between them. CDR3 length equals 12 residues. The V gene's germline CDR1 is KGHSY and CDR2 FQNENV.

CDR3 sequence: CASSNRGTQFLNEQFF. The CDR3, as DNA: TGTGCCAGTAGTAACAGGGGTACACAGTTTCTGAATGAGCAGTTCTTC. This chain connects TRBV19 to TRBJ2-1; 7 nucleotides agree with TRBD1. CDR1 is LNHDA and CDR2 is SQIVND in the germline V gene (reference sequence). Trimming at V came to 4 bases and at J to 7 bases, leaving 13 bases not matched to a gene. The CDR3 totals 16 residues.

This clone was found once. The chain links TRBV29-1 to TRBJ1-1; 11 bases agree with TRBD1. Germline CDR1 reads SQVTM; CDR2 reads ANQGSEA. V lost 6 bases to trimming and J lost 1 base; unmatched junction nucleotides: 19. This CDR3 is built from 19 residues. The CDR3 coding sequence is TGCAGCGTCCGGCGGGGTTTGGGACAGGGGGTTCTTGGGAACACTGAAGCTTTCTTT. Encoded protein: CSVRRGLGQGVLGNTEAFF.

This clone was found once. The chain carries TRBV20-1 and TRBJ2-5; possibly TRBD1 for D (7 bases). This CDR3 spans 14 amino acids. Germline loops: CDR1 DFQATT, CDR2 SNEGSKA (reference sequence). The V end lost 3 bases, the J end lost 3 bases, and 14 bases lay between the germline ends. This CDR3 reads CSASGGTEEETQYF. The DNA for the CDR3 is TGCAGTGCTAGTGGGGGGACAGAGGAAGAGACCCAGTACTTC.

The rearrangement joins TRBV7-6 to TRBJ1-3, with D uncertain. CDR3 size: 15 residues. In germline, CDR1 is SGHVS, CDR2 FNYEAQ. Trimming left V 4 bases short and J 0 bases short, with 10 bases between. CDR3 DNA: TGTGCCAGCAGCTCAGACTGGCTCTCTGGAAACACCATATATTTT. The encoded protein is CASSSDWLSGNTIYF.

This clone has just a few counts. The chain has TRBV7-2 and TRBJ1-1, with 8 bases lining up with TRBD1. CDR1 and CDR2 from the germline V gene are SGHTA and FQGNSA. V was clipped by 5 bases and J by 4 bases; unmatched bases: 6. There are 14 residues in the CDR3. The DNA of the CDR3 is TGTGCCAGCAGCGCCGACGGGACAGGCACTGAAGCTTTCTTT. Amino acid sequence: CASSADGTGTEAFF.

This clone was seen a single time. This chain connects TRBV5-6 to TRBJ2-5; D gene unclear. V lost 0 bases to trimming and J lost 1 base, with 7 bases between them. Germline loops: CDR1 SGHDT, CDR2 YYEEEE. CDR3 length: 14 amino acids. This CDR3 reads CASSLGAAQETQYF. The CDR3 region has the DNA TGTGCCAGCAGCTTGGGGGCAGCCCAAGAGACCCAGTACTTC. The entire variable domain, with the rest obtained from reference TRBV5-6 and TRBJ2-5, is as follows: DAGVTQSPTHLIKTRGQQVTLRCSPKSGHDTVSWYQQALGQGPQFIFQYYEEEERQRGNFPDRFSGHQFPNYSSELNVNALLLGDSALYLCASSLGAAQETQYFGPGTRLLVL.

The chain is built from TRBV10-3 and TRBJ1-1; TRBD1 matches at 8 bases. Trimming at V came to 11 bases and at J to 3 bases, leaving 5 bases not matched to a gene. Germline V CDR1 and CDR2: ENHRY, SYGVKD. The CDR3 is 12 residues long. CDR3 sequence reads: CAVLQGDTEAFF. In DNA form, the CDR3 reads TGTGCCGTACTACAGGGGGACACTGAAGCTTTCTTT.

This clone came up a few times. The rearrangement uses TRBV4-1 and TRBJ2-7; possibly TRBD2 for D (6 bases). The CDR3 is 15 amino acids. Trimming shortened V by 0 bases and J by 7 bases, and 16 bases separated the two germline ends. Germline V lookup: CDR1 MGHRA, CDR2 YSYEKL. The CDR3 DNA sequence: TGCGCCAGCAGCCAAGACACTAGCCCCCCTTGGGAGCAGTACTTC. It specifies CASSQDTSPPWEQYF.

V is TRBV10-3 and J is TRBJ1-5; 8 bases match TRBD1. Trimming at V came to 6 bases and at J to 5 bases, leaving 0 bases not matched to a gene. This CDR3 comprises 12 residues. Germline V gene data show CDR1 as ENHRY and CDR2 as SYGVKD. CDR3 sequence: CAIRGQDQPQHF. In nucleotides, the CDR3 is TGTGCCATCAGGGGACAGGATCAGCCCCAGCATTTT.

The genes are TRBV9 and TRBJ1-1, with D maybe TRBD1 (6 bases). Germline CDR1 reads SGDLS; CDR2 reads YYNGEE. The V end lost 4 bases, the J end lost 8 bases, and 18 bases lay between the germline ends. The CDR3 has 14 residues. CDR3 in DNA: TGTGCCAGCAGCCCACCCACAGGGTTCGCCGAAGCTTTCTTT. Its protein product is CASSPPTGFAEAFF.